The 3 T cell receptor beta chains below come from one sample, sequenced in a study of STAT3 mutations in large granular lymphocyte leukemia. Their antigen targets remain unknown. General observations from the study: In T-cell large granular lymphocyte leukemia, about half of patients showed multiple immunodominant subclonotypes.

Sequenced by immunoSEQ multiplex PCR; TCRdb stores in-frame clones only, minus some. The sample contains fewer than 20,000 clones, 92% of which appear only once. Sequencing was done on a sample of peripheral blood mononuclear cells. The receptors derive from a woman in her forties or fifties with T-cell large granular lymphocyte leukemia. Some clones in this sample may be carry-over from other donors' samples.

This chain links TRBV7-2 with TRBJ1-5, with D maybe TRBD1 (5 bases). The CDR3 is 14 amino acids. The germline V gene has CDR1 SGHTA and CDR2 FQGNSA. V lost 5 bases and J lost 7, with 15 bases in between. The CDR3 DNA sequence: TGTGCCAGCAGCCGGGGCATGTCGCCGCAGCCCCAGCATTTT. This translates into CASSRGMSPQPQHF.

The chain links TRBV5-1 to TRBJ1-5, with TRBD1 matching over 9 bases. Germline V CDR1 and CDR2: SGHRS, YFSETQ. The CDR3 is made up of 20 amino acids. With V trimmed by 4 bases and J by 0 bases, 17 bases remained unmatched. CDR3 protein: CASSLFNPTGGGPSNQPQHF. The CDR3 nucleotides read TGCGCCAGCAGCCTATTTAATCCTACAGGGGGCGGGCCTAGCAATCAGCCCCAGCATTTT.

This chain joins TRBV29-1 and TRBJ2-2; 8 positions match TRBD1. CDR3 length: 15 residues. The germline gives CDR1 SQVTM, CDR2 ANQGSEA. V lost 5 bases to trimming and J lost 2 bases; unmatched junction nucleotides: 7. The CDR3 DNA sequence: TGCAGCGTTCGCTCGACAGGGGTCAACACCGGGGAGCTGTTTTTT. Translation gives CSVRSTGVNTGELFF.